This TCR beta chain originates from a study of CD4 T cells in relation to SARS-CoV-2 and coronaviruses. Profiled with immunoSEQ multiplex PCR; TCRdb holds only in-frame clones, not every one. Of tens of thousands of clones listed, 70% to 90% are singletons. Only one count was recorded for this clone. This receptor was taken from an adult with COVID-19. Sequencing was carried out using memory CD4+ T cells from PBMCs.

CDR3 protein: CSVDPTRRGTDTQYF. The CDR3 nucleotides are TGCAGCGTTGACCCGACTAGAAGGGGGACAGATACGCAGTATTTT. This chain uses TRBV29-1 with TRBJ2-3; D possibly matches TRBD1 or TRBD2 (6 bases each). In germline, CDR1 is SQVTM, CDR2 ANQGSEA. The CDR3 extends over 15 amino acids. V was clipped by 3 bases and J by 3 bases, with 16 bases between them.